Each of the 21 T cell receptor beta chains below was sequenced from the same sample in a study of cytomegalovirus exposure and HLA in healthy donors. PCR involved 60 Vbeta and 13 Jbeta primers. Libraries were prepared by immunoSEQ multiplex PCR; TCRdb keeps only in-frame clonotypes and omits some of them. The sample lists about 210,000 clones, 85% occurring once. The source material was PBMCs. The receptors stem from a girl aged 2 to 10 in good health and CMV-seronegative.

The chain joins TRBV7-6 to TRBJ2-3; TRBD1 agrees at 9 bases. V lost 2 bases, J lost 3 bases, and 3 bases stayed unmatched. The length of the CDR3 is 15 residues. The germline V gene has CDR1 SGHVS and CDR2 FNYEAQ. CDR3 DNA: TGTGCCAGCAGCTTACCCGGACAGGGGACAGATACGCAGTATTTT. Translation gives CASSLPGQGTDTQYF.

The CDR3: CASSTSFYGTDTQYF. The CDR3 DNA reads as TGTGCCAGCAGTACGAGTTTCTATGGCACAGATACGCAGTATTTT. The chain couples TRBV28 to TRBJ2-3, with D hard to call. Looked up from germline, CDR1 is MDHEN and CDR2 is SYDVKM. Between the trimmed V and J ends, which lost 5 bases and 1 base, there was a span of 13 bases. The CDR3 contains 15 residues.

The chain employs TRBV5-6 and TRBJ2-1; 15 bases are a match to TRBD2. Germline CDR1 reads SGHDT; CDR2 reads YYEEEE. The CDR3 sequence is 19 residues long. V lost 4 bases to trimming and J lost 5 bases; unmatched junction nucleotides: 13. CDR3 loop: CASSLRTSGRAIIHNEQFF. CDR3 DNA sequence: TGTGCCAGCAGCCTCCGGACTAGCGGGAGGGCCATCATCCACAATGAGCAGTTCTTC.

The V and J genes are TRBV11-3 and TRBJ2-7; TRBD2 matches 9 bases. CDR1 is SGHNT and CDR2 is YENEEA in the germline V gene. This CDR3 comprises 19 residues. Trimming removed 0 bases from V and 0 bases from J; junction bases left unmatched: 12. The CDR3 DNA reads as TGTGCCAGCAGCTTAGATAGCGATAGCGGGGGCCCCAGCTCCTACGAGCAGTACTTC. This translates into CASSLDSDSGGPSSYEQYF.

The gene calls are TRBV11-2 and TRBJ2-1; 9 nucleotides match TRBD2. The CDR3 extends over 13 amino acids. Per the germline V gene, CDR1 is SGHAT and CDR2 is FQNNGV. Germline trimming cut 1 base from V and 12 bases from J; bases unmatched to any gene: 4. The DNA for the CDR3 is TGTGCCAGCAGCTTAGTAGCGGGAGTTACGCAGTTCTTC. This gives the protein CASSLVAGVTQFF.

The gene calls are TRBV7-7 and TRBJ2-1, with TRBD2 identical over 13 bases. The germline CDR1 and CDR2 sequences are SSHAT and FNYEAQ (reference sequence). Losses at the gene ends were 1 base for V and 9 bases for J; bases not matched to a gene: 3. The CDR3 is 15 residues long. The CDR3 is CASSLGLAGGREQFF. For the CDR3, the DNA is TGTGCCAGCAGCTTAGGACTAGCGGGGGGACGTGAGCAGTTCTTC. The complete variable domain, with remaining parts taken from reference TRBV7-7 and TRBJ2-1, reads GAGVSQSPRYKVTKRGQDVTLRCDPISSHATLYWYQQALGQGPEFLTYFNYEAQPDKSGLPSDRFSAERPEGSISTLTIQRTEQRDSAMYRCASSLGLAGGREQFFGPGTRLTVL.

The genes are TRBV28 and TRBJ1-5; 7 nucleotides match TRBD1. This CDR3 is built from 18 residues. The V gene end was trimmed by 8 bases and the J gene end by 3 bases; junction bases not matched to a gene: 19. Germline V lookup: CDR1 MDHEN, CDR2 SYDVKM. Written as DNA, the CDR3 is TGTGCCAGCGCCACCTGGCCGGGACAGCTAATGAACAATCAGCCCCAGCATTTT. This translates into CASATWPGQLMNNQPQHF. Using reference TRBV28 and TRBJ1-5 for the parts outside the CDR3, the full variable domain is DVKVTQSSRYLVKRTGEKVFLECVQDMDHENMFWYRQDPGLGLRLIYFSYDVKMKEKGDIPEGYSVSREKKERFSLILESASTNQTSMYLCASATWPGQLMNNQPQHFGDGTRLSIL.

The chain employs TRBV6-5 and TRBJ2-3, with TRBD2 matching over 9 bases. CDR1 is MNHEY and CDR2 is SVGAGI in the germline V gene. This CDR3 contains 15 residues. The V segment lost 5 bases and the J segment 5 bases; nucleotides outside the gene matches: 8. DNA of the CDR3: TGTGCCAGCAGTCTCGGACTAGCGCGGAAAGATACGCAGTATTTT. Its protein product is CASSLGLARKDTQYF.

The chain joins TRBV5-6 to TRBJ1-6; D may be TRBD1 (5 bases). Germline V gene data show CDR1 as SGHDT and CDR2 as YYEEEE. V was clipped by 1 base and J by 6 bases, with 5 bases between them. The CDR3 totals 13 residues. CDR3 bases: TGTGCCAGCAGCTTGCAGGGTAATTCACCCCTCCACTTT. It is translated as CASSLQGNSPLHF. Based on the CDR3 plus reference TRBV5-6 and TRBJ1-6, the full variable domain is DAGVTQSPTHLIKTRGQQVTLRCSPKSGHDTVSWYQQALGQGPQFIFQYYEEEERQRGNFPDRFSGHQFPNYSSELNVNALLLGDSALYLCASSLQGNSPLHFGNGTRLTVT.

As concerns this clone: The sample contains more than one DNA sequence encoding this CDR3. V and J are TRBV2 and TRBJ2-7; D unresolved. Germline V CDR1 and CDR2: SNHLY, FYNNEI. Between the trimmed V and J ends, which lost 5 bases and 1 base, there was a span of 3 bases. The CDR3 has 11 residues. The CDR3 here is CASSPSYEQYF. The CDR3 coding sequence is TGTGCCAGCAGTCCTTCCTACGAGCAGTACTTC.

The CDR3 DNA reads TGTGCCAGCATGAGACATACAGGAGAAGAGACCCAGTACTTC. It is translated as CASMRHTGEETQYF. This chain links TRBV2 with TRBJ2-5, with a possible D match to TRBD1 (5 bases). This CDR3 is 14 amino acids long. Germline CDR1 is SNHLY and CDR2 is FYNNEI. The V end was cut by 7 bases, the J end by 3 bases, with 15 bases between.

The chain has TRBV5-8 and TRBJ1-1, with a possible D match to TRBD1 (5 bases). CDR1 and CDR2 from the germline V gene are SGHTS and YDEGEE. This CDR3 is built from 14 residues. Trimming cost V 7 bases and J 6 bases, with 19 bases left between them. CDR3 bases: TGTGCCAGCGCCTTCTTCAGGGTGGCCCCTGAAGCTTTCTTT. Translation: CASAFFRVAPEAFF.

The gene calls are TRBV6-5 and TRBJ1-2, with D tentatively TRBD1 (5 bases). Trimming stripped 9 bases from V and 7 bases from J, with 21 bases between. Per the germline V gene, CDR1 is MNHEY and CDR2 is SVGAGI. The CDR3 runs 14 residues. The CDR3, as DNA: TGTGCCAGTAGCAAATACGGGGGGAGAGTTGGCTACACCTTC. It encodes CASSKYGGRVGYTF.

The chain employs TRBV9 and TRBJ1-1; the D is unclear. The CDR3 is made up of 14 amino acids. Germline V gene lookup returns CDR1 SGDLS and CDR2 YYNGEE. V dropped 0 bases and J dropped 1 base, with 7 bases sitting between them. Written as DNA, the CDR3 is TGTGCCAGCAGCGTAGTGAGGGCGAACACTGAAGCTTTCTTT. The encoded protein is CASSVVRANTEAFF. Filled out from reference TRBV9 and TRBJ1-1, the complete variable domain reads DSGVTQTPKHLITATGQRVTLRCSPRSGDLSVYWYQQSLDQGLQFLIQYYNGEERAKGNILERFSAQQFPDLHSELNLSSLELGDSALYFCASSVVRANTEAFFGQGTRLTVV.

The chain employs TRBV2 and TRBJ1-2, with TRBD1 matching over 7 bases. V lost 4 bases to trimming and J lost 1 base; unmatched junction nucleotides: 18. The CDR3 loop spans 19 amino acids. Germline V gene sequence: CDR1 SNHLY, CDR2 FYNNEI. This CDR3 is CASSVPGTKTTGRNYGYTF. In nucleotides, the CDR3 is TGTGCCAGCAGTGTACCGGGAACAAAGACGACAGGGCGTAACTATGGCTACACCTTC.

This clone was recorded once. The chain has TRBV9 and TRBJ2-1; 12 positions agree with TRBD2. The V gene end was trimmed by 1 base and the J gene end by 7 bases; junction bases not matched to a gene: 0. Germline lookup yields CDR1 SGDLS and CDR2 YYNGEE. The CDR3 runs 14 residues. The CDR3 region has the DNA TGTGCCAGCAGCGTACTAGCGGGGGGGAATGAGCAGTTCTTC. It is translated as CASSVLAGGNEQFF.

The CDR3 coding sequence is TGTGCCAGCAGCTTATCGCGGACCGGGGAGCTGTTTTTT. Translating it yields CASSLSRTGELFF. The chain couples TRBV7-2 to TRBJ2-2; unclear D gene. Germline V gene lookup returns CDR1 SGHTA and CDR2 FQGNSA. V lost 2 bases to trimming and J lost 5 bases, with 6 bases between them. The CDR3 length is 13 residues.

V gene TRBV11-2 combines with J gene TRBJ2-7, with a tentative D call TRBD1 (5 bases). V was pared by 8 bases and J by 0 bases, with 11 bases between. The length of the CDR3 is 13 residues. Per the germline V gene, CDR1 is SGHAT and CDR2 is FQNNGV. The CDR3 protein is CASLRVSSYEQYF. The CDR3 DNA sequence: TGTGCCAGCCTCAGGGTTAGCTCCTACGAGCAGTACTTC.

This sequence joins TRBV5-4 and TRBJ2-5; TRBD1 might be the D (6 bases). The CDR3 sequence is 14 residues long. The V end lost 2 bases, the J end lost 4 bases, and 12 bases lay between the germline ends. The V gene's germline CDR1 is SGHNT and CDR2 YYREEE (reference sequence). The CDR3 sequence: CASSFTQGRETQYF. The CDR3 bases are TGTGCCAGCAGCTTTACTCAGGGGCGAGAGACCCAGTACTTC.

Concerning this clone itself: At the DNA level, this CDR3 is encoded by other sequences in the same sample as well. V and J are TRBV27 and TRBJ2-2; perhaps TRBD1 as D (5 bases). Trimming cost V 7 bases and J 7 bases, with 31 bases left between them. CDR3 length equals 19 residues. The germline V gene has CDR1 MNHEY and CDR2 SMNVEV (reference sequence). DNA for the CDR3: TGTGCCAGCATCTCAGTCCCCAAGAGTGGGGCCTACCGTAACGGGGAGCTGTTTTTT. Translated, it gives CASISVPKSGAYRNGELFF.

The chain is built from TRBV5-1 and TRBJ1-1; no definite D call. The V gene lost 0 bases and the J gene lost 3 bases, with 6 bases spanning the gap. Germline CDR1 SGHRS, CDR2 YFSETQ. The CDR3 runs 13 residues. CDR3 nucleotides: TGCGCCAGCAGCTTGGACTCGTACACTGAAGCTTTCTTT. Amino acids: CASSLDSYTEAFF.